This TCR beta chain was captured by sequencing in a study of blood T cell repertoires in COVID-19. Study at large: The United States, Italy and Spain provided the acute and convalescent COVID-19 samples. Sources were T cells, B-cell-depleted T cells, or PBMCs; the material itself was cDNA or gDNA.

In the authors' workflow: Reference gene primer amplification gave estimated nucleated cell counts. The data were produced by immunoSEQ multiplex PCR, yet TCRdb's version contains in-frame clones alone and is incomplete. The V and J calls and the clone size are those of that table, but D and trimming were determined from the DNA. The sample yields about 180,000 clones, over 70% seen once. With 5 bases removed from V and 9 bases from J, the gap between germline ends came to 26 bases. CDR1 and CDR2 from the germline V gene are MNHEY and SVGEGT. The CDR3 runs to 16 residues. This receptor was taken from a woman aged 60-75 years with acute or convalescent COVID-19. The J gene is TRBJ2-7, the V gene TRBV6-2 or TRBV6-3, with D perhaps TRBD1 (7 bases). Material: peripheral blood. This chain's CDR3 is CASSHPWDSGSPGQYF. The CDR3 nucleotides are TGTGCCAGCAGTCACCCATGGGACAGCGGGTCCCCCGGGCAGTACTTC.